This entry concerns a single T cell receptor beta chain. Its antigen remains unidentified. V lost 3 bases and J lost 7; bases outside the gene matches: 10. Per germline, CDR1 SGHDT and CDR2 YYEEEE. The CDR3 spans 15 residues. The record originates from a study of naive and memory T cell subsets. General observations from the study: Especially in CD8 cells, naive repertoires contained a few larger clonotypes, possibly CD45RA-re-expressing memory cells.

An equimolar mix of two oligonucleotides served as the beta constant-region primer for TRBC1 and TRBC2. Four rounds of PCR amplified the ligated cDNA using nested alpha and beta constant-region primers plus SP2. One entry per CDR3 protein, called by TCRdb with MiXCR from the UMI-ligation and nested PCR reads. The repertoire includes over 130,000 distinct CDR3 sequences, 15% to 25% of them detected once, and approximately 0.63% sits in the top ten. The source of this sequence is a human donor in good health. Sequencing was carried out using naive CD8+ T cells from blood. V usage is TRBV5-6 and J usage is TRBJ1-5, with 7 bases that match TRBD1. The CDR3 reads CASSSTGSSRQPQHF. For the CDR3, the DNA is TGTGCCAGCAGCTCGACAGGGTCCTCTAGGCAGCCCCAGCATTTT.